This entry concerns a single TCR beta chain. As yet, its antigen is unknown. Researchers prepared the TCRbeta library using unique molecular identifiers, the study reports. In TCRdb, the PCR reads were re-called with MiXCR into one record per CDR3 protein. The table includes around 420,000 distinct CDR3 sequences, roughly 15% detected once. Per the germline V gene, CDR1 is SGHRS and CDR2 is YFSETQ. The V segment lost 5 bases and the J segment 4 bases; nucleotides outside the gene matches: 8. This CDR3 has 15 amino acids. This specimen comes from a study of T-cell reconstitution after alpha-beta-depleted transplantation in children. Study observations and caveats: Two months or so post-transplant, alpha-beta T cells reportedly derived from several hundred expanded graft clones. The origin of high day-60 TCRbeta diversity in some patients lay in surviving recipient T cells and thymic progenitors.

The chain has TRBV5-1 and TRBJ2-1, with 8 bases lining up with TRBD2. The TCR was taken from a boy under two years old who had a stem cell transplant for Wiskott-Aldrich syndrome, so the T cells may come from the graft donor. This specimen was PBMCs, mostly from graft donor cells, taken 360 days after TCRalphabeta/CD19-depleted stem cell transplant. The CDR3 loop reads CASRVRGGQYNEQFF. CDR3 DNA: TGCGCCAGCAGGGTACGGGGGGGCCAATACAATGAGCAGTTCTTC.